This T cell receptor (beta chain) was sequenced in a study of CD8+ T cells in alopecia areata. The CDR3 contains 11 residues. Per the germline V gene, CDR1 is SGHAT and CDR2 is FQNNGV. Trimming took off 7 bases at V and 5 bases at J, with 8 bases between the two ends. The sequencing template was cDNA reverse transcribed from extracted RNA. Sequencing used immunoSEQ multiplex PCR; TCRdb keeps in-frame clones, though not all of them. The sample comprises about 140,000 clones, 51% of which are singletons, and 0.95% to 1% rests with the top ten. In this sample, this clone turned up a few times. The chain is built from TRBV11-2 and TRBJ2-5; D gene ambiguous. Material: CD4+ T cells sorted from blood, obtained at week 0. The receptor was derived from a human donor with alopecia areata. CDR3 nucleotide sequence: TGTGCCAGCACCCGTGGGGAGACCCAGTACTTC. Its translation: CASTRGETQYF.